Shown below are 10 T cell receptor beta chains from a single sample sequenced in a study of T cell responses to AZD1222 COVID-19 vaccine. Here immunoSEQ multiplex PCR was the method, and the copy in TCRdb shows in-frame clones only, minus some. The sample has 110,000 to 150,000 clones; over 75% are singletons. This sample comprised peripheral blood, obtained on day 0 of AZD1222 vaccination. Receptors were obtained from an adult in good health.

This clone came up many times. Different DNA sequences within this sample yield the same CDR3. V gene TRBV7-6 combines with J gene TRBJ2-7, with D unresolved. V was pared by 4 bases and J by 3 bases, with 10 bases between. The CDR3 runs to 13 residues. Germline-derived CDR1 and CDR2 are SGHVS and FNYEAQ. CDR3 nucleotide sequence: TGTGCCAGCAGCTCGGGCCCTAACTACGAGCAGTACTTC. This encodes CASSSGPNYEQYF. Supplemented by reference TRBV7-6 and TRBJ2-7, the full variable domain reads GAGVSQSPRYKVTKRGQDVALRCDPISGHVSLYWYRQALGQGPEFLTYFNYEAQQDKSGLPNDRFSAERPEGSISTLTIQRTEQRDSAMYRCASSSGPNYEQYFGPGTRLTVT.

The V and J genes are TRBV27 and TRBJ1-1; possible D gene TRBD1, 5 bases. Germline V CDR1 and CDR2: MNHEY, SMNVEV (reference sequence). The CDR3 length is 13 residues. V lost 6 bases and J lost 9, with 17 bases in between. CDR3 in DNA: TGTGCCAGCAGACCCCAATCCGGGGGTAAAGCTTTCTTT. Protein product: CASRPQSGGKAFF.

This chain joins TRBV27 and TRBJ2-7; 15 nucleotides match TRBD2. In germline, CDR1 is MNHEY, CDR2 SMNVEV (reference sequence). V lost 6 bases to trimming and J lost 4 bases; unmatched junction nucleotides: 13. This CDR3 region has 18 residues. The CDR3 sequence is CASSMTGLAGGLWYEQYF. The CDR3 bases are TGTGCCAGCAGCATGACGGGACTAGCGGGAGGTCTTTGGTACGAGCAGTACTTC.

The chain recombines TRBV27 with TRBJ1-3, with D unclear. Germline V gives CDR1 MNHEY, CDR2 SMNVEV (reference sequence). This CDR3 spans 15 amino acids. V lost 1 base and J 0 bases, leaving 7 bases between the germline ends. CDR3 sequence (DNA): TGTGCCAGCAGTTTATACCCGAACTCTGGAAACACCATATATTTT. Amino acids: CASSLYPNSGNTIYF.

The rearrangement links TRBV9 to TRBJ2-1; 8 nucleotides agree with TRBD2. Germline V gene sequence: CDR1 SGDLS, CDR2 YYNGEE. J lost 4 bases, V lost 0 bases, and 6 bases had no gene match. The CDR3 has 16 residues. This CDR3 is CASSVEGGGLYNEQFF. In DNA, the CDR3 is TGTGCCAGCAGCGTAGAAGGCGGGGGGCTTTACAATGAGCAGTTCTTC.

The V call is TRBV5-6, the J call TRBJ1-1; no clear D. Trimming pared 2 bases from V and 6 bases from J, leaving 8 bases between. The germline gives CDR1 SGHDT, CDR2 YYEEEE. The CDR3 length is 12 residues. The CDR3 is CASSFSGAEAFF. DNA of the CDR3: TGTGCCAGCAGCTTTTCCGGGGCTGAAGCTTTCTTT.

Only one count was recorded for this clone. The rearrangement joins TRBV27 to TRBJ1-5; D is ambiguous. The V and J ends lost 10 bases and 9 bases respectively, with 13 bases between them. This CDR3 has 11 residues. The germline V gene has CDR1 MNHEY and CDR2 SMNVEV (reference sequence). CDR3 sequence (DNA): TGTGCCATCGGTCAGCGGGGGCCCCAGCATTTT. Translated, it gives CAIGQRGPQHF.

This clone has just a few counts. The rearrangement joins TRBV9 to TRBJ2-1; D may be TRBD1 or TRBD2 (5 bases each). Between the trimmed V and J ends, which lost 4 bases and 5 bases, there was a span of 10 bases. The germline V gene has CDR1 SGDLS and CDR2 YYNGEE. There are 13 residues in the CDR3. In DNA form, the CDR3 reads TGTGCCAGCAGCACCGGGACCAACAATGAGCAGTTCTTC. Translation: CASSTGTNNEQFF.

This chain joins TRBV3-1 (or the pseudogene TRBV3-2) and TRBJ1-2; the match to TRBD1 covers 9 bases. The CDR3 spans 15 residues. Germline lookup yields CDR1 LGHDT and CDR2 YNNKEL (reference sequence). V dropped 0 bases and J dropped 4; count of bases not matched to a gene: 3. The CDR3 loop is CASSQEGQGTYGYTF. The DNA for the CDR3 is TGTGCCAGCAGCCAAGAGGGACAGGGCACCTATGGCTACACCTTC.

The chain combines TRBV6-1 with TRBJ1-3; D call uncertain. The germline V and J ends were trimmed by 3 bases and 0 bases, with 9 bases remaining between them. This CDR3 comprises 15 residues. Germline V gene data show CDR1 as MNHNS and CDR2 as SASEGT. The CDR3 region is CASSELTFSGNTIYF. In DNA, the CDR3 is TGTGCCAGCAGTGAGCTTACATTCTCTGGAAACACCATATATTTT.